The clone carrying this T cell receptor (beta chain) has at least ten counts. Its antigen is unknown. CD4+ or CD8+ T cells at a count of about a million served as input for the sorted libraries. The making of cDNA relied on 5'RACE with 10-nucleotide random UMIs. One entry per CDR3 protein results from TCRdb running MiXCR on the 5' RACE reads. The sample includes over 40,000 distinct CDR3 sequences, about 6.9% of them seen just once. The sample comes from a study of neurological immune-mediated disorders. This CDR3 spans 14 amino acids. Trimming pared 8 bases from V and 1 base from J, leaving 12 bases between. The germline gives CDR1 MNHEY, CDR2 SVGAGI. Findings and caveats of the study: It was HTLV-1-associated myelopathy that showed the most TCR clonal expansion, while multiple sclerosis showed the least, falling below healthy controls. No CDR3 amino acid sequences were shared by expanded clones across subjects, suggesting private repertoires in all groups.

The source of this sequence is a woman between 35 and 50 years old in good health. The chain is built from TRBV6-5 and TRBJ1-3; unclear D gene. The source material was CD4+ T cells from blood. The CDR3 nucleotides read TGTGCCAGCCTCTCCGGGAGATCTGGAAACACCATATATTTT. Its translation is CASLSGRSGNTIYF.